This T cell receptor (beta chain) was captured in a study of cytomegalovirus exposure and HLA in healthy donors (TCRdb year 2017). Regarding the complete study: According to an earlier analysis of several hundred of the donors, about 179 million T cells yielded approximately 120 million unique TCR beta sequences and about 300 Gb of sequence data. In a later analysis, previously published TCR beta repertoires from more than 500 donors were re-analyzed and high-resolution HLA genotyping was added so that TCR occurrence patterns could be studied. Donor age, sex, ethnicity and CMV serostatus were compiled together with the repertoire data. An early release covering approximately 600 HLA-typed donors comprised 250 to 350 gigabases of sequencing data and tens of millions of unique TCR sequences. In addition to the first cohort of 666 subjects, a separate validation cohort of 120 different subjects was used. Of the approximately 400 genotyped donors, approximately 82% fell in the genetic ancestry cluster associated with self-reported Caucasian donors. All discovery cohort repertoires had been generated on a single sequencing platform. A later genetic analysis took genome-wide SNP genotypes for about three fifths of the 666 donors and used that subset as a discovery cohort. Several DR-DQ haplotypes were handled as single units for association and clustering because linkage in the cohort was strong. Among about 410 genotyped donors of the cohort, an average of roughly 230,000 unique TCR beta nucleotide sequences was sequenced per donor, of which about 19% were non-productive. HLA typing covered class I and class II loci at four-digit resolution. Rather than drawing on any new phenotypic data, the later analysis identified candidate immune exposures from TCR beta sequences and the way those sequences occurred across donors. The study aimed to test whether cataloging public T cell receptors could reveal signatures of past pathogen exposure. An earlier analysis of more than 450 of the donors used high-throughput TCR beta sequencing to judge whether each TCR beta V gene segment behaved as functional or pseudogenic. The study used immunosequencing to profile the T cell repertoires of under 700 subjects and linked those repertoires to cytomegalovirus serostatus. The study combined high-throughput TCR immunosequencing, statistical association of individual TCRs with disease status, and machine learning to predict cytomegalovirus infection status. The number of donors typed differed by locus, with roughly 620-640 for A, B, C, DRB1 and DQB1, roughly 550 for DQA1, about 610 for DPA1, and around 450 for DPB1.

The library was made by the immunoSEQ multiplex PCR assay. For the multiplex PCR, a mixture combining 60 forward primers for TCR Vbeta segments and 13 reverse primers for TCR Jbeta segments was used. The CDR3 region of rearranged TCR beta genes was amplified from genomic DNA with a multiplex PCR assay. Amplified TCR beta libraries were sequenced as 87-base-pair reads on the Illumina HiSeq System. As for the authors' bioinformatics: A later analysis tallied around 82 million unique TCR beta chains across the roughly 610 repertoires, and some 12 million of those chains were shared by two or more donors. To remove PCR and sequencing errors, raw reads were error-corrected and collapsed into unique sequences using a nearest-neighbor algorithm that merged closely related sequences. CDR3 sequences were aligned to IMGT reference sequences to assign V, D and J gene segments. For a sequence to be retained, a match of at least six nucleotides was required to both a V gene segment and a J gene segment. Rearrangements were classified as productive when the CDR3 lacked stop codons and remained in frame with V and J, and all other rearrangements were classified as non-productive. CDR3 was defined according to IMGT convention as the region running from the second conserved V-encoded cysteine to the conserved J-encoded phenylalanine. In an earlier analysis of more than 550 of the donors, sequences lacking an unambiguous match to a single V gene segment were excluded. An earlier analysis of 587 of the donors called V segments functional above 56.7% productive rearrangements and segregating when the between-donor standard deviation exceeded 5%. To diagnose cytomegalovirus status from the catalog of TCR beta chain sequences, a statistical classification framework was built. In a later analysis, TCR nucleotide sequences were compared against IMGT/GENE-DB human TR gene sequences so that V and J genes could be assigned. A later analysis assigned CDR3 sequences and most-parsimonious VDJ recombination scenarios with the TCRdist pipeline. In a later analysis, every TCR beta chain was defined by the combination of its CDR3 amino acid sequence and its V-gene family, and reads without a unique V-gene family were dropped. As a way to deal with suspected cross-contamination and a sequencing artifact, a later analysis dropped nearly 600 nucleotide sequences that were highly shared and had low generation probability. For each public chain, a later analysis derived a clonal expansion index from normalized ranks of inferred template counts within each repertoire. A later analysis computed generation probabilities with a VDJ recombination model fitted to out-of-frame rearrangements, and checked the results against IGoR. A later analysis scored TCR-TCR, TCR-HLA and TCR-CMV co-occurrence with hypergeometric tests, applying a repertoire-size bias correction to TCR pairs. A later analysis estimated false discovery rates by permuting HLA or CMV assignments 20 times. In a later analysis, co-occurring TCRs were grouped using DBSCAN, and TCRdist sequence similarity was added for clustering within HLA-allele-positive subsets. Repertoires with fewer than 30,000 or more than 120,000 public chains were left out of co-occurrence clustering, as were five repertoires with anomalous nucleotide sharing. TCRdb limited this immuneACCESS table to in-frame rearrangements with V and J called. A share of clones is missing; checked studies link under half to unresolved V genes, and the rest is unexplained. V and J calls and clone size are copied from that table; D and trimming were computed from the DNA. The sample table lists 85,000 to 100,000 clones, about 70% of them with a count of one. The ten most abundant clones make up 6.5% to 8.5% of the sample.

The cohort was made up of 666 healthy bone marrow donors. Cohort members were all nominally healthy when sampled, although unrecorded immune exposures were likely present. CMV serostatus was recorded as positive for just under 300 and negative for about 50% of the roughly 670 cohort members, whereas no CMV serostatus was recorded for the donor in question. Every donor gave a peripheral blood sample, and the peripheral blood mononuclear cells from that sample were used for TCR beta sequencing. The Qiagen DNeasy Blood Extraction Kit was used to extract genomic DNA from the blood cell samples. General conclusions and limits of the study: The classifier was reported to diagnose cytomegalovirus status with high specificity and sensitivity in both the original and validation cohorts. A group of highly shared sequence variants was considered likely to be a technical artifact of the sequencing pipeline. According to a later analysis, TCR association rates differed among HLA loci, with DRB1 alleles showing the most associated TCRs and HLA-C alleles showing the fewest. In the study, 150 to 200 TCR beta chains were listed as associated with cytomegalovirus. Strong co-occurrence of HLA alleles, especially DR and DQ, made assigning TCR associations to individual alleles difficult. Roughly uniform sequencing depth across donors was assumed in presence/absence analyses, although this assumption may not hold. The only immune exposure information available for the cohort was CMV serostatus. According to a later genetic analysis, donors in an Asian-associated ancestry cluster had fewer N-insertions in productive TCRs than the approximately 650-donor mean. Most TCR sequences were observed very rarely across donors, whereas some public TCRs were present in many individuals. A later analysis associated about 17,000 TCR beta sequences with specific HLA alleles at a false discovery rate of 0.05. A few of the identified cytomegalovirus-associated TCR beta chains were confirmed in vitro to be specific for cytomegalovirus antigens. Linkage disequilibrium might explain the correlated functional status among segregating V segments, but an unknown experimental factor could not be excluded. A further reported finding was that TCR beta sequences accurately predicted the HLA-A and HLA-B alleles for most subjects in the first cohort. Most CMV-associated TCR beta chains appeared to be HLA-restricted in a later analysis, and the HLA associations seemed to be driven largely by CMV exposure. Because counts were too low, approximately 18 rarely observed V segments, including chromosome 9 orphons, were excluded from the earlier analysis of fewer than 650 of the donors. The authors suggested that the approach could potentially be generalized to other disease states and immunological phenotypes. The 87-base-pair reads could not distinguish some IMGT-functional V segments, including TRBV6-2 and TRBV6-3, so those segments were excluded. Because HLA typing was missing for some donors at each locus, association tests included only the typed subset. The cohort was sequenced for TCR beta chains only, and without alpha or paired-chain data the features that could be detected were limited. According to a later analysis, parvovirus B19, influenza, CMV and Epstein-Barr virus appeared linked to several top co-occurrence clusters. Broadly in line with IMGT annotations, most TCR beta V segments showed up in productive rearrangements about 87% or about 30% of the time in an earlier analysis of some 590 of the donors. In a later genetic analysis, a missense DCLRE1C variant was associated with V-gene and J-gene trimming of TCR beta chains, and the association was replicated in an independent cohort. A later analysis found that HLA-associated TCR beta chains were more clonally expanded and had lower generation probabilities than equally common non-associated chains.

The CDR3 has 14 amino acids, counting the end cysteine and phenylalanine. Left in the record is the CDR3 DNA by itself, 42 bases read in frame from the first base. The germline V gene encodes CDR1 SEHNR and CDR2 FQNEAQ (reference sequence). Between the V and J ends, shortened by 1 base and 5 bases respectively, the junction contains 11 bases. Details on this clone: It lacks a known antigen. There are no base qualities to consult, and no much larger clone falls within one base.

The sample consisted of PBMCs. The sequence is built from TRBV7-9 and TRBJ2-5; possibly the D gene is TRBD2, per 6 matching bases. The clonotype comes from a human donor in good health. The CDR3 sequence is CASSLVEGRETQYF. The nucleotides are TGTGCCAGCAGCTTAGTGGAGGGTCGGGAGACCCAGTACTTC.